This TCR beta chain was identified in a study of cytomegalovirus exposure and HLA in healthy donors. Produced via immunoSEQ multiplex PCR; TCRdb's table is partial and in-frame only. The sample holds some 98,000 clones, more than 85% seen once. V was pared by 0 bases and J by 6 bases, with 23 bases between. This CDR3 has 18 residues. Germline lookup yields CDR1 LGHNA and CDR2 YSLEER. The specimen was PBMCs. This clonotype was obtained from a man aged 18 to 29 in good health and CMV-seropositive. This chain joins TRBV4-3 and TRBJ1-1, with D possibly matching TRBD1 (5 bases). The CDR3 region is CASSQEAVTGGLSAEAFF. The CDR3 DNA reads TGCGCCAGCAGCCAAGAGGCGGTCACAGGAGGGTTGAGCGCTGAAGCTTTCTTT.